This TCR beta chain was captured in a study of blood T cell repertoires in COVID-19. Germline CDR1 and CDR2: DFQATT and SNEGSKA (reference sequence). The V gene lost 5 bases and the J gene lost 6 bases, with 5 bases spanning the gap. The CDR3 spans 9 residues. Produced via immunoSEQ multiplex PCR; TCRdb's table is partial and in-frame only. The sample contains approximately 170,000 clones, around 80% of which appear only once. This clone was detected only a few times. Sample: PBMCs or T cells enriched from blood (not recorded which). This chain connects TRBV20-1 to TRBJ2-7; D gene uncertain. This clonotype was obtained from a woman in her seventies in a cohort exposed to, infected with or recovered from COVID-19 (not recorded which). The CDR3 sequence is CSAYSEQYF. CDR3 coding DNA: TGCAGTGCTTACTCCGAGCAGTACTTC.